This TCR beta chain was documented in a study of T-cell reconstitution after alpha-beta-depleted transplantation in children. Study-level points and caveats: Surviving recipient T cells and intrathymic progenitors accounted for some patients' high TCRbeta diversity at day 60. A year post-transplant, T-cell counts and diversity derived mostly from newly produced T cells. After transplant, at about two months, alpha-beta T cells were reportedly derived from several hundred expanded graft clones.

Preparation of the TCRbeta library used unique molecular identifiers. TCRdb used MiXCR to reprocess the PCR reads, holding one entry per CDR3 protein. The sample consists of roughly 400,000 distinct CDR3 sequences, roughly 43% of them appearing once. Trimming took off 4 bases at V and 2 bases at J, with 13 bases between the two ends. Germline assignment: CDR1 SGHTA and CDR2 FQGTGA. This CDR3 is built from 15 residues. This clonotype was observed a handful of times. The antigen remains unidentified. The sequence was obtained from a girl aged 2 to 9 with aplastic anemia, due to receive a stem cell transplant. The input for sequencing was PBMCs, taken before TCRalphabeta/CD19-depleted stem cell transplant. The J gene is TRBJ2-3, the V gene TRBV7-3; D may be TRBD1 or TRBD2 (5 bases each). The CDR3 DNA follows: TGTGCCAGCAGCTCAGGAGGCAGGGACACAGATACGCAGTATTTT. Translated, it gives CASSSGGRDTDTQYF.